Below are 22 T cell receptor beta chains sequenced from a single sample in a study (dated by TCRdb to about 2016). Library preparation used RT-PCR. These reads were obtained on an Illumina MiSeq. The raw public data were reprocessed by TCRdb itself: fastp quality trimming at Q25, MiXCR clonotype calling, in-frame beta chains only. Rows with one shared CDR3 protein collapse into an entry with the most common genes and DNA. Within this sample are about 700,000 distinct CDR3 sequences, with about 14% of them counted one time only. Clones ranked in the top ten supply 3% to 4.5% of the sample. The source material was memory CD4+ T cells from blood. These receptors all stem from a female donor in good health, serving as a healthy control.

The chain is built from TRBV18 and TRBJ2-1, with 8 bases fitting TRBD1. V shed 4 bases, J shed 15 bases, and the junction held 14 bases outside the gene matches. The germline V gene encodes CDR1 KGHSH and CDR2 LQKENI. The length of the CDR3 is 14 residues. The CDR3 is CASSQNAAGQGLFF. In DNA form, the CDR3 reads TGTGCCAGCTCACAGAATGCGGCCGGACAGGGCCTGTTCTTC.

This clonotype was found many times. The V call is TRBV29-1, the J call TRBJ2-3; 12 bases are a match to TRBD2. Germline CDR1 SQVTM, CDR2 ANQGSEA. The CDR3 runs 15 residues. The V gene end was trimmed by 2 bases and the J gene end by 5 bases; junction bases not matched to a gene: 5. CDR3 sequence reads: CSVEKTSGSVDTQYF. Written as DNA, the CDR3 is TGCAGCGTTGAAAAGACTAGCGGGAGTGTAGATACGCAGTATTTT.

This clonotype occurred a few times. The chain couples TRBV5-1 to TRBJ2-3; 11 bases line up with TRBD2. CDR3 length: 18 residues. The junction had 10 bases not matched to a gene; V was cut back by 4 bases and J by 0 bases. Germline loops: CDR1 SGHRS, CDR2 YFSETQ. The DNA for the CDR3 is TGCGCCAGCAGCCGCGGGACTAGCGGTCCTACTAGCACAGATACGCAGTATTTT. It is translated as CASSRGTSGPTSTDTQYF.

This clonotype was picked up many times. The chain has TRBV5-5 and TRBJ2-1; the match to TRBD2 covers 7 bases. V lost 5 bases to trimming and J lost 0 bases; unmatched junction nucleotides: 8. Germline V gives CDR1 SGHKS, CDR2 YYEKEE (reference sequence). CDR3 length: 16 residues. The CDR3 loop is CASRSASGISYNEQFF. The CDR3 nucleotides are TGTGCCAGCAGGTCCGCTAGCGGAATCTCCTACAATGAGCAGTTCTTC.

This clonotype was counted a few times. The V call is TRBV20-1, the J call TRBJ2-7, with TRBD2 matching over 14 bases. The CDR3 length is 14 residues. Germline CDR1 and CDR2: DFQATT and SNEGSKA (reference sequence). The trim removed 5 bases at V and 5 bases at J, leaving 5 bases unmatched. The CDR3 loop reads CSARTSGRLNEQYF. DNA of the CDR3: TGCAGTGCTCGGACTAGCGGGAGGCTAAACGAGCAGTACTTC.

In regard to this clonotype: A junction end diverges from the germline sequence, so it may reflect a read error. The V gene is TRBV7-7, the J gene TRBJ2-3; TRBD2 is a possible D gene (6 bases). The CDR3 is 14 amino acids. Germline V gene sequence: CDR1 SSHAT, CDR2 FNYEAQ (reference sequence). The CDR3: CASSKIAATDTQYF. The CDR3 nucleotides read TGTGCTAGCAGTAAAATAGCGGCCACAGATACGCAGTATTTT.

In this sample, this clonotype turned up a few times. DNA of the CDR3: TGCAGTGCTAGAGAAAAACTAGCGGGAGACAATGAGCAGTTCTTC. This encodes CSAREKLAGDNEQFF. This chain connects TRBV20-1 to TRBJ2-1; TRBD2 matches at 11 bases. The CDR3 runs to 15 residues. Germline CDR1 is DFQATT and CDR2 is SNEGSKA (reference sequence). J gave up 5 bases and V 0 bases, and 3 bases lay outside the gene matches.

This clonotype was counted a few times. The V call is TRBV20-1, the J call TRBJ2-4; D is perhaps TRBD1 (6 bases). From germline, CDR1 is DFQATT and CDR2 SNEGSKA (reference sequence). The CDR3 sequence is 13 residues long. In DNA form, the CDR3 reads TGCAGCCCGGCTAACGGACAGAAAAACATTCAGTACTTC. This gives the protein CSPANGQKNIQYF.

As regards this clonotype: This clone may be a read error of a much larger clone one base away. The rearrangement links TRBV7-3 to TRBJ2-3, with D perhaps matching TRBD2 (5 bases). The CDR3 is 15 amino acids. V was shortened by 2 bases and J by 1 base, with 10 bases between the two germline ends. CDR1 is SGHTA, CDR2 FQGTGA, per germline. The CDR3, as DNA: TGTGCCAGCAGCTTAGGACTGTCTGGCACAGATACGCAGTATTTT. Protein: CASSLGLSGTDTQYF.

This clonotype occurred many times. The chain combines TRBV7-2 with TRBJ2-5; D is unclear. Germline CDR1 is SGHTA and CDR2 is FQGNSA. The CDR3 is 16 amino acids. V was pared by 3 bases and J by 1 base, with 15 bases between. CDR3 coding DNA: TGTGCCAGCAGCTTTGTGGGGATGAGTTCCCAAGAGACCCAGTACTTC. Translated, it gives CASSFVGMSSQETQYF.

This rearrangement joins TRBV5-4 to TRBJ2-5; a weak D match, TRBD2 (5 bases). Germline CDR1 reads SGHNT; CDR2 reads YYREEE (reference sequence). Trimming pared 3 bases from V and 1 base from J, leaving 10 bases between. The CDR3 runs 14 residues. CDR3 nucleotide sequence: TGTGCCAGCAGCTCGGACTCGACCCAAGAGACCCAGTACTTC. Its translation is CASSSDSTQETQYF.

The rearrangement uses TRBV28 and TRBJ1-1; TRBD1 is a possible D gene (6 bases). Trimming shortened V by 1 base and J by 5 bases, and 14 bases separated the two germline ends. CDR1 and CDR2 (germline): MDHEN, SYDVKM. The CDR3 is made up of 15 amino acids. The CDR3 DNA is TGTGCCAGCAGTTTATTGATAGGGGGGAGGACTGAAGCTTTCTTT. It is translated as CASSLLIGGRTEAFF.

The chain has TRBV6-6 and TRBJ2-3; 10 bases are a match to TRBD2. The CDR3 length is 17 residues. Unmatched junction bases numbered 5, after V lost 2 bases and J lost 0 bases. Germline CDR1 reads MNHNY; CDR2 reads SVGAGI (reference sequence). The CDR3 sequence is CASSYGWTSGSTDTQYF. CDR3 nucleotide sequence: TGTGCCAGCAGTTACGGATGGACTAGCGGTAGCACAGATACGCAGTATTTT.

This clonotype was observed at least ten times. The V call is TRBV10-3, the J call TRBJ2-4; the match to TRBD1 covers 8 bases. Germline V gene data show CDR1 as ENHRY and CDR2 as SYGVKD. Unmatched junction bases numbered 1, after V lost 3 bases and J lost 6 bases. The CDR3 is made up of 13 amino acids. The CDR3 sequence is CAISDQGANIQYF. CDR3 nucleotide sequence: TGTGCCATCAGTGATCAGGGGGCAAACATTCAGTACTTC.

The rearrangement links TRBV5-1 to TRBJ2-7; the match to TRBD2 covers 11 bases. Germline V CDR1 and CDR2: SGHRS, YFSETQ. This CDR3 region has 14 residues. V shed 1 base, J shed 4 bases, and the junction held 1 base outside the gene matches. CDR3 residues: CASSLTSGGYEQYF. CDR3 bases: TGCGCCAGCAGCTTGACTAGCGGGGGATACGAGCAGTACTTC.

The chain uses TRBV7-2 and TRBJ1-1; no definite D call. The CDR3 runs 12 residues. The germline CDR1 and CDR2 sequences are SGHTA and FQGNSA. Trimming took off 3 bases at V and 2 bases at J, with 4 bases between the two ends. The chain's CDR3 is CASSFINTEAFF. The CDR3 bases are TGTGCCAGCAGCTTCATCAACACTGAAGCTTTCTTT.

V and J are TRBV5-1 and TRBJ2-3; TRBD2 aligns across 10 bases. Looked up from germline, CDR1 is SGHRS and CDR2 is YFSETQ. CDR3 length: 16 residues. J gave up 5 bases and V 4 bases, and 10 bases lay outside the gene matches. CDR3: CASSEQGSGRLDTQYF. The CDR3 nucleotides read TGCGCCAGCAGCGAACAGGGTAGCGGGAGGTTAGATACGCAGTATTTT.

This clonotype was seen ten or more times. V and J are TRBV20-1 and TRBJ2-3; D not resolved. There are 12 residues in the CDR3. CDR1 is DFQATT, CDR2 SNEGSKA, per germline (reference sequence). V lost 5 bases, J lost 8 bases, and 14 bases lay in between. Here the CDR3 DNA reads TGCAGTGCTCTTTTCGGGCAGACTACGCAGTATTTT. It specifies CSALFGQTTQYF.

The chain joins TRBV28 to TRBJ1-1, with 9 bases identical to TRBD1. J lost 3 bases, V lost 10 bases, and 15 bases had no gene match. This CDR3 region has 16 residues. In germline, CDR1 is MDHEN, CDR2 SYDVKM. In DNA form, the CDR3 reads TGTGCCATTCCGGAGGACAGGGGAGTCAGGGACACTGAAGCTTTCTTT. This sequence encodes CAIPEDRGVRDTEAFF.

There are many counts of this clonotype. The gene calls are TRBV20-1 and TRBJ2-7; 8 nucleotides line up with TRBD2. The germline V gene has CDR1 DFQATT and CDR2 SNEGSKA (reference sequence). CDR3 length equals 16 residues. Trimming took 2 bases from V and 0 from J; bases not matched to a gene: 9. CDR3 in DNA: TGCAGTGCTAGAAGTCCCCGGGCGGGGGGCTCCTACGAGCAGTACTTC. This gives the protein CSARSPRAGGSYEQYF.

This clonotype was seen a handful of times. The chain uses TRBV20-1 and TRBJ2-2, with TRBD2 identical over 7 bases. The J segment lost 1 base and the V segment lost 6 bases, leaving 11 bases of the junction unmatched. The CDR3 spans 16 residues. The germline V gene has CDR1 DFQATT and CDR2 SNEGSKA (reference sequence). The DNA for the CDR3 is TGCAGTGCGCTAGAAATCGGGACTATGAACACCGGGGAGCTGTTTTTT. Its protein is CSALEIGTMNTGELFF.

There are a few counts of this clonotype. The chain uses TRBV20-1 and TRBJ2-7, with no clear D. V was shortened by 7 bases and J by 0 bases, with 19 bases between the two germline ends. CDR1 is DFQATT, CDR2 SNEGSKA, per germline (reference sequence). This CDR3 is built from 15 residues. CDR3 DNA: TGCAGTGAAGTTTCTCGCCAGGCTGACTCCTACGAGCAGTACTTC. The encoded protein is CSEVSRQADSYEQYF.